This TCR beta chain came from a study of T cell responses to AZD1222 COVID-19 vaccine. As to this clone: The target antigen is unknown.

Regarding the study as a whole: Vaccine-associated CD4 TCRs spanned spike, dominant at 160-218 and 743-854. White British ancestry dominated among donors, who included more females, and clonal diversity was possibly underestimated.

Per germline, CDR1 MNHEY and CDR2 SMNVEV (reference sequence). Between the trimmed V and J ends, which lost 1 base and 7 bases, there was a span of 19 bases. The CDR3 sequence is 17 residues long. Assay: immunoSEQ multiplex PCR; the TCRdb copy retains only in-frame clones and omits some. The sample consists of some 120,000 clones, 91% of them appearing once. The input for sequencing was peripheral blood, taken on day 0 of AZD1222 vaccination. This clonotype originated in an adult in good health. V and J are TRBV27 and TRBJ1-4; possible D gene TRBD1, 6 bases. The CDR3 region has the DNA TGTGCCAGCAGTTTATACCGACAGGCCGAGAGTTCTGAAAAACTGTTTTTT. This translates into CASSLYRQAESSEKLFF.